Below, 32 T cell receptor beta chains from the same sample are listed, as sequenced in a study of blood T cell repertoires in COVID-19. Clones were read by immunoSEQ multiplex PCR, and TCRdb kept only the in-frame ones, dropping some. The sample has 210,000 or so clones, about four fifths seen once. Sequencing was performed on peripheral blood. Every receptor here comes from a woman aged 80 or over with COVID-19, enrolled during active disease.

V gene TRBV6-5 combines with J gene TRBJ2-1; perhaps TRBD1 as D (6 bases). Trimming left V 6 bases short and J 5 bases short, with 14 bases between. The CDR3 is made up of 14 amino acids. CDR1 is MNHEY, CDR2 SVGAGI, per germline. As DNA, the CDR3 is TGTGCCAGCAGGACAGGTCCCGCCGACAATGAGCAGTTCTTC. Protein: CASRTGPADNEQFF.

The V call is TRBV6-5, the J call TRBJ1-2, with TRBD1 matching over 8 bases. CDR3 length: 14 amino acids. Germline loops: CDR1 MNHEY, CDR2 SVGAGI. V lost 6 bases and J lost 3; bases outside the gene matches: 6. The CDR3 region is CASSRQGAYYGYTF. The CDR3 DNA follows: TGTGCCAGCAGCCGCCAGGGGGCTTACTATGGCTACACCTTC.

The chain couples TRBV27 to TRBJ1-2; D possibly corresponds to TRBD1 (5 bases). The ends were cut back, 6 bases at V and 5 bases at J, with 13 bases in the middle. The CDR3 sequence is 13 residues long. Germline V gene lookup returns CDR1 MNHEY and CDR2 SMNVEV (reference sequence). CDR3 in DNA: TGTGCCAGCAGAACCCCCCGGGGGTATGGCTACACCTTC. It encodes CASRTPRGYGYTF.

This chain joins TRBV19 and TRBJ2-1, with TRBD2 matching over 9 bases. The CDR3 has 15 residues. The V gene's germline CDR1 is LNHDA and CDR2 SQIVND (reference sequence). The trim removed 3 bases at V and 5 bases at J, leaving 5 bases unmatched. The CDR3 reads CASSIPSGVNNEQFF. In DNA, the CDR3 is TGTGCCAGTAGTATTCCTAGCGGGGTAAACAATGAGCAGTTCTTC. The whole variable domain, remainder taken from reference TRBV19 and TRBJ2-1, is DGGITQSPKYLFRKEGQNVTLSCEQNLNHDAMYWYRQDPGQGLRLIYYSQIVNDFQKGDIAEGYSVSREKKESFPLTVTSAQKNPTAFYLCASSIPSGVNNEQFFGPGTRLTVL.

Worth noting for this clone: Other DNA sequences in this specimen translate into the identical CDR3. This chain connects TRBV5-1 to TRBJ2-5, with TRBD2 identical over 13 bases. The V segment lost 0 bases and the J segment 4 bases; nucleotides outside the gene matches: 0. Looked up from germline, CDR1 is SGHRS and CDR2 is YFSETQ. CDR3 length: 15 amino acids. CDR3 amino acids: CASSLGLAGGETQYF. In DNA, the CDR3 is TGCGCCAGCAGCTTGGGACTAGCGGGGGGAGAGACCCAGTACTTC.

The rearrangement uses TRBV3-1 (or the pseudogene TRBV3-2) and TRBJ1-1, with D possibly matching TRBD1 (5 bases). The germline V and J ends were trimmed by 2 bases and 3 bases, with 10 bases remaining between them. The CDR3 totals 14 residues. Germline V gene sequence: CDR1 LGHDT, CDR2 YNNKEL (reference sequence). The CDR3 DNA is TGTGCCAGCAGCCAATACAGGATCGACACTGAAGCTTTCTTT. Protein: CASSQYRIDTEAFF.

A remark on this clone: Other DNA sequences in the sample encode the same CDR3. The V and J genes are TRBV5-4 and TRBJ2-5; no clear D. The CDR3 consists of 13 residues. Trimming stripped 0 bases from V and 2 bases from J, with 5 bases between. Germline V gene lookup returns CDR1 SGHNT and CDR2 YYREEE (reference sequence). CDR3 coding DNA: TGTGCCAGCAGCTTGGACAGACAAGAGACCCAGTACTTC. Translation gives CASSLDRQETQYF.

V usage is TRBV4-1 and J usage is TRBJ2-1, with TRBD1 identical over 9 bases. The germline V gene has CDR1 MGHRA and CDR2 YSYEKL. The CDR3 loop spans 15 amino acids. The junction had 6 bases not matched to a gene; V was cut back by 4 bases and J by 5 bases. The CDR3 sequence is CASSLTGGRNNEQFF. In DNA form, the CDR3 reads TGCGCCAGCAGCCTGACAGGGGGGAGGAACAATGAGCAGTTCTTC.

V is TRBV28 and J is TRBJ1-6, with D maybe TRBD1 (6 bases). Germline CDR1 reads MDHEN; CDR2 reads SYDVKM. This CDR3 is 14 amino acids long. The ends were cut back, 6 bases at V and 7 bases at J, with 13 bases in the middle. CDR3 in amino acids: CASSLERGNSPLHF. For the CDR3, the DNA is TGTGCCAGCAGCCTCGAAAGGGGGAATTCACCCCTCCACTTT.

The chain is built from TRBV7-8 and TRBJ2-2; 12 nucleotides line up with TRBD1. The CDR3 loop spans 18 amino acids. Germline assignment: CDR1 SGHVS and CDR2 FQNEAQ. V was clipped by 0 bases and J by 7 bases; unmatched bases: 9. Written as DNA, the CDR3 is TGTGCCAGCAGCTTAGCGGCGGGGGGACAGGGGGCTTTCGGGGAGCTGTTTTTT. Translating it yields CASSLAAGGQGAFGELFF.

The chain carries TRBV27 and TRBJ1-2; D unresolved. Trimming left V 0 bases short and J 0 bases short, with 5 bases between. Germline V gene lookup returns CDR1 MNHEY and CDR2 SMNVEV (reference sequence). This CDR3 spans 14 amino acids. The CDR3 nucleotides read TGTGCCAGCAGTTTATCCGGTCCTAACTATGGCTACACCTTC. Residues: CASSLSGPNYGYTF.

This clone has a handful of counts. The chain combines TRBV19 with TRBJ1-2; D gene uncertain. This CDR3 is built from 16 residues. V lost 0 bases and J 0 bases, leaving 11 bases between the germline ends. CDR1 is LNHDA and CDR2 is SQIVND in the germline V gene (reference sequence). The CDR3 loop reads CASSIEAIRANYGYTF. The CDR3 DNA reads TGTGCCAGTAGTATAGAGGCTATACGGGCTAACTATGGCTACACCTTC. The entire variable domain, with the rest obtained from reference TRBV19 and TRBJ1-2, is as follows: DGGITQSPKYLFRKEGQNVTLSCEQNLNHDAMYWYRQDPGQGLRLIYYSQIVNDFQKGDIAEGYSVSREKKESFPLTVTSAQKNPTAFYLCASSIEAIRANYGYTFGSGTRLTVV.

The sample holds one count of this clone. The chain carries TRBV2 and TRBJ1-4; no clear D gene. The CDR3 is 14 amino acids. The V end lost 3 bases, the J end lost 0 bases, and 5 bases lay between the germline ends. Germline V CDR1 and CDR2: SNHLY, FYNNEI. CDR3 region: CASSDGPTNEKLFF. Here the CDR3 DNA reads TGTGCCAGCAGTGACGGTCCAACTAATGAAAAACTGTTTTTT.

The chain recombines TRBV19 with TRBJ1-2; D call uncertain. Germline CDR1 and CDR2: LNHDA and SQIVND (reference sequence). Trimming took off 3 bases at V and 8 bases at J, with 13 bases between the two ends. This CDR3 comprises 13 residues. The CDR3 here is CASSIGPGGGYTF. The CDR3 bases are TGTGCCAGTAGTATCGGGCCCGGAGGGGGCTACACCTTC.

CDR3 DNA sequence: TGTGCCAGCAGTCCCCTTGAAGAGGGCGGTGGCTACACCTTC. Protein: CASSPLEEGGGYTF. V and J are TRBV2 and TRBJ1-2; D gene ambiguous. V was clipped by 5 bases and J by 7 bases, with 17 bases between them. The CDR3 covers 14 residues. Germline V gene lookup returns CDR1 SNHLY and CDR2 FYNNEI.

The chain combines TRBV6-5 with TRBJ2-4, with a tentative D call TRBD1 (6 bases). Trimming shortened V by 4 bases and J by 5 bases, and 12 bases separated the two germline ends. Germline loops: CDR1 MNHEY, CDR2 SVGAGI. This CDR3 spans 14 amino acids. CDR3 region: CASSFVAGENIQYF. Written as DNA, the CDR3 is TGTGCCAGCAGTTTTGTGGCAGGGGAAAACATTCAGTACTTC.

A single count supports this clone. V gene TRBV3-1 (or the pseudogene TRBV3-2) combines with J gene TRBJ2-7; 9 nucleotides align to TRBD2. This CDR3 contains 16 residues. CDR1 LGHDT and CDR2 YNNKEL come from the germline V gene (reference sequence). V shed 3 bases and J 3 bases; nucleotides not matched to a gene: 9. CDR3 sequence: CASSHTSGRRVYEQYF. The CDR3 DNA sequence: TGTGCCAGCAGCCATACCAGCGGGAGGAGGGTCTACGAGCAGTACTTC.

The rearrangement links TRBV5-4 to TRBJ2-7; D perhaps matches TRBD1 (5 bases). CDR3 length equals 17 residues. The germline V gene has CDR1 SGHNT and CDR2 YYREEE (reference sequence). The V end lost 2 bases, the J end lost 6 bases, and 24 bases lay between the germline ends. The chain's CDR3 is CASSFFPREGEDGEQYF. As DNA, the CDR3 is TGTGCCAGCAGCTTTTTTCCCCGTGAAGGGGAAGACGGCGAGCAGTACTTC.

This chain uses TRBV19 with TRBJ2-2, with 10 bases aligning to TRBD1. The V and J ends lost 3 bases and 5 bases, in that order; junction bases with no gene match: 6. Germline V CDR1 and CDR2: LNHDA, SQIVND (reference sequence). CDR3 length: 16 residues. The CDR3 DNA is TGTGCCAGTAGTATGGACAGGGGGGGTGGTACCGGGGAGCTGTTTTTT. As protein: CASSMDRGGGTGELFF.

This CDR3 reads CSASPFGNYGYTF. The CDR3 DNA reads as TGCAGTGCTAGTCCGTTCGGGAACTATGGCTACACCTTC. This chain links TRBV20-1 with TRBJ1-2; D is ambiguous. The length of the CDR3 is 13 residues. The V gene lost 3 bases and the J gene lost 2 bases, with 10 bases spanning the gap. CDR1 is DFQATT, CDR2 SNEGSKA, per germline (reference sequence).

V is TRBV3-1 (or the pseudogene TRBV3-2) and J is TRBJ2-7; 12 positions agree with TRBD1. This CDR3 is built from 16 residues. Germline loops: CDR1 LGHDT, CDR2 YNNKEL (reference sequence). V lost 3 bases to trimming and J lost 5 bases; unmatched junction nucleotides: 8. CDR3 DNA: TGTGCCAGCAGCCACAGTTCGGGGACAGGGGGCCACGAGCAGTACTTC. Its protein is CASSHSSGTGGHEQYF.

This chain uses TRBV7-8 with TRBJ1-5, with D possibly matching TRBD1 (5 bases). Trimming cost V 2 bases and J 3 bases, with 14 bases left between them. The CDR3 contains 16 residues. CDR1 is SGHVS and CDR2 is FQNEAQ in the germline V gene. CDR3 nucleotide sequence: TGTGCCAGCAGCTTATACGGCCAGGGAATCAATCAGCCCCAGCATTTT. This gives the protein CASSLYGQGINQPQHF.

The rearrangement links TRBV6-1 to TRBJ1-2; D is undetermined. The CDR3 has 13 amino acids. Germline CDR1 MNHNS, CDR2 SASEGT. V lost 3 bases, J lost 7 bases, and 12 bases lay in between. Here the CDR3 DNA reads TGTGCCAGCAGTGATTGGTCCTCGCGTGGCTACACCTTC. Translation gives CASSDWSSRGYTF.

V gene TRBV7-9 combines with J gene TRBJ1-6, with D maybe TRBD1 (6 bases). Germline V lookup: CDR1 SEHNR, CDR2 FQNEAQ (reference sequence). The CDR3 is 15 residues long. V was trimmed by 6 bases and J by 10 bases, leaving 19 bases between them. The CDR3 DNA follows: TGTGCCAGCAGTCGAACCGGGACAAGTTGGTCACCCCTCCACTTT. Residues: CASSRTGTSWSPLHF.

In nucleotides, the CDR3 is TGCGCCAGCTTGGAAGGCCAGGGTTTGGGCACTGAAGCTTTCTTT. It is translated as CASLEGQGLGTEAFF. The rearrangement uses TRBV5-1 and TRBJ1-1; TRBD1 might be the D (5 bases). Trimming pared 7 bases from V and 4 bases from J, leaving 20 bases between. CDR3 length: 15 amino acids. Germline V gene sequence: CDR1 SGHRS, CDR2 YFSETQ. Full variable domain (rest looked up from reference TRBV5-1 and TRBJ1-1): KAGVTQTPRYLIKTRGQQVTLSCSPISGHRSVSWYQQTPGQGLQFLFEYFSETQRNKGNFPGRFSGRQFSNSRSEMNVSTLELGDSALYLCASLEGQGLGTEAFFGQGTRLTVV.

The chain couples TRBV2 to TRBJ2-1; D may be TRBD1 (6 bases). CDR3 length equals 13 residues. The germline CDR1 and CDR2 sequences are SNHLY and FYNNEI. The V end lost 8 bases, the J end lost 7 bases, and 15 bases lay between the germline ends. CDR3 in DNA: TGTGCCAGCCGGGCAGGGGTTGGGAATGAGCAGTTCTTC. This translates into CASRAGVGNEQFF.

The chain couples TRBV4-2 to TRBJ1-2, with 7 bases fitting TRBD1. Germline V CDR1 and CDR2: LGHNA, YNFKEQ. With V trimmed by 0 bases and J by 1 base, 2 bases remained unmatched. This CDR3 is 15 amino acids long. The CDR3 DNA is TGTGCCAGCAGCCAAGACAGGGGGTATAACTATGGCTACACCTTC. It specifies CASSQDRGYNYGYTF.

V and J are TRBV6-5 and TRBJ2-7; perhaps TRBD1 as D (5 bases). V was clipped by 5 bases and J by 5 bases, with 13 bases between them. Germline V gene sequence: CDR1 MNHEY, CDR2 SVGAGI. This CDR3 is built from 13 residues. In DNA, the CDR3 is TGTGCCAGCAGTACGCCGGGCAGGGACGAGCAGTACTTC. Translating it yields CASSTPGRDEQYF.

The V and J genes are TRBV6-5 and TRBJ1-1; no clear D. V lost 5 bases, J lost 10 bases, and 11 bases lay in between. The length of the CDR3 is 11 residues. Per the germline V gene, CDR1 is MNHEY and CDR2 is SVGAGI. The DNA for the CDR3 is TGTGCCAGCAGTAATGGAGTGTCAGCTTTCTTT. Amino acids: CASSNGVSAFF.

This clone was counted a single time. J is TRBJ1-3 and V is TRBV19; a possible D gene is TRBD1 (6 bases). V lost 6 bases, J lost 12 bases, and 18 bases lay in between. This CDR3 spans 13 amino acids. Germline V CDR1 and CDR2: LNHDA, SQIVND (reference sequence). DNA of the CDR3: TGTGCCAGTAGCGTCGGGACGAGGGGGATCATATATTTT. Its protein is CASSVGTRGIIYF.

Here the CDR3 DNA reads TGTGCCAGCAGCTTCCAGGGGGCGTCGGAGACCCAGTACTTC. It codes for CASSFQGASETQYF. The J gene is TRBJ2-5, the V gene TRBV9; 8 bases fit TRBD1. This CDR3 is built from 14 residues. Unmatched junction bases numbered 7, after V lost 4 bases and J lost 5 bases. The germline V gene encodes CDR1 SGDLS and CDR2 YYNGEE.

This chain joins TRBV7-3 and TRBJ1-1; 7 bases match TRBD1. This CDR3 spans 16 amino acids. The germline V gene has CDR1 SGHTA and CDR2 FQGTGA. The ends lost 1 base at V and 0 bases at J; junction bases unmatched: 5. Written as DNA, the CDR3 is TGTGCCAGCAGCTTAAGAGGGACAGCTATGAACACTGAAGCTTTCTTT. Protein sequence: CASSLRGTAMNTEAFF.